These T cell receptor beta chains were read from a single sample in a study of blood T cell repertoires in COVID-19. Generated by immunoSEQ multiplex PCR, the TCRdb table keeps only in-frame clones and is missing some. Found here are about 120,000 clones, about nine tenths of them singletons; the top ten hold 7.7%. Sequencing was done on a sample of peripheral blood. The receptors here all came from a human donor in a cohort sampled during active COVID-19. The CDR3 runs from the conserved cysteine through the conserved F or W.

>TRBV5-1|TRBJ1-1
CASSLSGGETEAFF
>TRBV3-1/TRBV3-2|TRBJ2-1
CASSLGGDNEQFF
>TRBV7-2|TRBJ1-2
CASSLRGSYYGYTF
>TRBV2|TRBJ1-4
CASSGQGAPQEVFF
>TRBV5-6|TRBJ1-5
CASSRRGNQPQHF
>TRBV5-8|TRBJ2-1
CASRTRVTEQFF
>TRBV6-5|TRBJ1-5
CASSQGSSNQPQHF
>TRBV9|TRBJ2-4
CASSVQGPKNIQYF
>TRBV6-1|TRBJ2-7
CASSEGDRVAYEQYF
>TRBV2|TRBJ2-7
CASSEGGAGGEQYF
>TRBV5-1|TRBJ1-4
CASSLAAGTQNEKLFF
>TRBV7-9|TRBJ2-7
CASSKRPTGLAGGNEQYF
>TRBV7-8|TRBJ2-7
CASSLLGQGPYEQYF
>TRBV7-9|TRBJ2-7
CASSSVAYEQYF
>TRBV11-3|TRBJ2-7
CASSLDTGYEQYF
>TRBV11-3|TRBJ1-1
CASSPAQARNTEAFF
>TRBV25-1|TRBJ1-3
CASSELGQGEGNTIYF
>TRBV12-3/TRBV12-4|TRBJ1-5
CASSGDRQPQHF
>TRBV29-1|TRBJ1-5
CSVEVGPPGQPQHF
>TRBV19|TRBJ2-7
CASSLGLVYEQYF
>TRBV2|TRBJ2-1
CASSEELGPTAYNEQFF
>TRBV5-4|TRBJ2-1
CASSMGSQGSKNEQFF
>TRBV28|TRBJ1-3
CASSSGLNTIYF
>TRBV4-2|TRBJ1-1
CASSPDRTEAFF
>TRBV27|TRBJ1-5
CASSLSFSQPQHF
>TRBV5-1|TRBJ2-2
CASSSQPEAGELFF
>TRBV5-4|TRBJ1-1
CASSLMGGQDTEAFF
>TRBV5-5|TRBJ2-7
CASSLQVSYEQYF
>TRBV2|TRBJ2-7
CASSERREQYF
>TRBV30|TRBJ1-1
CAWITGRVMAFF
>TRBV14|TRBJ2-5
CASSPLYRIIQETQYF
>TRBV5-8|TRBJ1-1
CASSLGLGSGSEAFF
>TRBV11-3|TRBJ2-5
CASRGGLIGETQYF
>TRBV2|TRBJ1-2
CASSVPGQGNYGYTF
>TRBV7-8|TRBJ2-5
CASSLAGLAGGKETQYF
>TRBV18|TRBJ1-1
CASSPGADRMNTEAFF
>TRBV18|TRBJ1-4
CASSPGAGGTNEKLFF
>TRBV18|TRBJ1-1
CASSPPQGGNTEAFF
>TRBV18|TRBJ1-1
CASSAGQGTNTEAFF
>TRBV5-1|TRBJ1-1
CASTDTRGSGTEAFF
>TRBV11-2|TRBJ2-7
CASSYGQSEGTYEQYF
>TRBV19|TRBJ2-1
CASSTRRELDEQFF
>TRBV9|TRBJ2-2
CASGSESNTGELFF
>TRBV19|TRBJ1-2
CASIPRGRWRDGYTF
>TRBV30|TRBJ1-3
CAWRGTFRNTIYF
>TRBV19|TRBJ1-2
CASTTGGEGRKGYTF
>TRBV9|TRBJ2-7
CASSPGTGVGEQYF
>TRBV10-3|TRBJ2-1
CAIMRGSSYNEQFF